This is a list of T cell receptor beta chains from one sample in a study of blood T cell repertoires in COVID-19. Measured with immunoSEQ multiplex PCR; TCRdb has only the in-frame clones, and not every one. The table includes approximately 290,000 clones, approximately 89% detected once. The specimen was peripheral blood. The receptors stem from a woman between 25 and 40 years old with COVID-19, enrolled during active disease. The CDR3 runs from the conserved cysteine through the conserved F or W. The D gene is left open where the match is weak. Where a row states a size, it is once, few, many or the class of an expanded clone; other rows omit it.

clone_size,v_call,d_call,j_call,cdr3_nt,cdr3_aa
few,TRBV5-6,TRBD1,TRBJ2-7,TGTGCCAGCAGCTTGGGTGCAGGGACAGACGAGCAGTACTTC,CASSLGAGTDEQYF
-,TRBV7-8,TRBD1,TRBJ2-7,TGTGCCAGCAGCTCCCCCGGGACAGGGGTCGACGAGCAGTACTTC,CASSSPGTGVDEQYF
-,TRBV20-1,TRBD1,TRBJ1-1,TGCAGTGCTAGTTCCCGGGGCAGGGGGCGGAACACTGAAGCTTTCTTT,CSASSRGRGRNTEAFF
-,TRBV19,-,TRBJ2-2,TGTGCCAGTACCGCAGGGGTCGGCACCGGGGAGCTGTTTTTT,CASTAGVGTGELFF
-,TRBV10-2,-,TRBJ2-5,TGCGCCAGCAGTGAGGGGGCTAGGGGGGAGACCCAGTACTTC,CASSEGARGETQYF
-,TRBV28,-,TRBJ2-7,TGTGCCAGTAGGCCGTCAGGATCCTACGAGCAGTACTTC,CASRPSGSYEQYF
once,TRBV18,TRBD1,TRBJ2-1,TGTGCCAGCTCACCAGACAGGGTCTCCTACAATGAGCAGTTCTTC,CASSPDRVSYNEQFF
-,TRBV4-1,TRBD1,TRBJ2-5,TGCGCCAGCAGCCAGTATACCGGGACAGGAGGACGAGAGACCCAGTACTTC,CASSQYTGTGGRETQYF
-,TRBV23-1,-,TRBJ2-7,TGCGCCAGCAGTCGTACAGGGACGTTGGAGGAGCAGTACTTC,CASSRTGTLEEQYF
once,TRBV25-1,TRBD2,TRBJ2-7,TGTGCCAGCAGTGCGGGGGGGGTCTACGAGCAGTACTTC,CASSAGGVYEQYF
few,TRBV5-1,-,TRBJ1-3,TGCGCCAGCAGCCTTGGACAGCCGAGCTCTGGAAACACCATATATTTT,CASSLGQPSSGNTIYF
few,TRBV7-9,-,TRBJ2-3,TGTGCCAGCAGCTTAATCGGCACAGATACGCAGTATTTT,CASSLIGTDTQYF
-,TRBV7-8,-,TRBJ1-1,TGTGCCAGCAGCCCAAGGGGCGGATTGAACACTGAAGCTTTCTTT,CASSPRGGLNTEAFF
-,TRBV4-1,TRBD2,TRBJ2-7,TGCGCCAGCAGCCAAGAACTAGCGGGGGGGTCCCCCCCCTACGAGCAGTACTTC,CASSQELAGGSPPYEQYF
-,TRBV5-4,TRBD1,TRBJ1-1,TGTGCCAGCAGCGAGGGGACAGGGGGCAACACTGAAGCTTTCTTT,CASSEGTGGNTEAFF
-,TRBV30,-,TRBJ1-5,TGTGCCTGGAGTGTACTGGGGGCGGCACAGCATTTT,CAWSVLGAAQHF
-,TRBV3-1/TRBV3-2,-,TRBJ1-3,TGTGCCAGCAGCCAAGGCCGTCTGACACGGAAAAACACCATATATTTT,CASSQGRLTRKNTIYF
-,TRBV19,TRBD2,TRBJ2-1,TGTGCCAGTAGTATAGATAGCGGGGGGCGACCATTCTACAATGAGCAGTTCTTC,CASSIDSGGRPFYNEQFF
-,TRBV10-1,TRBD1,TRBJ2-4,TGCGCCAGCAGTCAAGGCGGGACAGGAACCCTAGCCAAAAACATTCAGTACTTC,CASSQGGTGTLAKNIQYF
-,TRBV9,TRBD1,TRBJ2-7,TGTGCCAGCAGCGTAGTTAGTCGGGTAGGAGACAGGGGGAATACCTACGAGCAGTACTTC,CASSVVSRVGDRGNTYEQYF